This T cell receptor beta chain was observed in a study of sequential checkpoint blockade in melanoma. Across the study: Maintenance nivolumab came after either treatment sequence.

Germline assignment: CDR1 SGHVS and CDR2 FNYEAQ. The CDR3 consists of 15 residues. V gave up 1 base and J gave up 3 bases, with 12 bases separating them. Using immunoSEQ multiplex PCR, the repertoire was profiled, and TCRdb retains in-frame clones only, with some absent. Of under 20,000 clones listed, 80% are singletons. Treatment noted: randomized to nivolumab then ipilimumab (arm A) or the reverse (arm B). The source is a human donor with melanoma. The source material was CD8+ T cells sorted from blood (inferred from file names), sampled from a patient given nivolumab and ipilimumab in sequence. V and J are TRBV7-6 and TRBJ2-5; weak D call: TRBD1 (5 bases). For the CDR3, the DNA is TGTGCCAGCAGCTTAGGGGGCGGCAGAGAAGAGACCCAGTACTTC. Its protein is CASSLGGGREETQYF.